This T cell receptor (beta chain) appears in the sequencing data of a study of T-cell memory formation after mild COVID-19. General study findings and limits: Clones contracting day 15 to 85 were balanced CD4/CD8; later expanders leaned CD4+.

In the case of this clonotype: Its antigen is unknown.

TCRdb itself ran the 5' RACE reads through MiXCR, one entry per CDR3 protein. The sample has about 130,000 distinct CDR3 sequences; roughly 6.2% are singletons. This CDR3 spans 16 amino acids. The V gene end was trimmed by 5 bases and the J gene end by 4 bases; junction bases not matched to a gene: 10. The V gene's germline CDR1 is SGHVS and CDR2 FQNEAQ. Source material: PBMCs or a T cell subset sorted from them (not recorded which). This TCR was recovered from an adult woman who had mild COVID-19 (a few samples of this study predate the infection). Cell type and time point are not known. This rearrangement joins TRBV7-8 to TRBJ1-2, with 10 bases matching TRBD1. The CDR3 reads CASSQSRDRGSYGYTF. CDR3 sequence (DNA): TGTGCCAGCAGCCAAAGCCGGGACAGGGGTAGCTATGGCTACACCTTC.